This TCR beta chain was captured by sequencing in a study of read filtering for tumor transcriptome and immune sequencing. The wider study: After DNase treatment, RNA was made into whole-transcriptome libraries.

From roughly 400 ng of RNA, a library with molecular barcoded alpha/delta and beta/gamma adaptors was made. Via MiXCR, TCRdb re-called the reads, giving one row per CDR3 protein. Among 49,000 or so distinct CDR3 sequences listed, approximately 12% were seen once. Bone marrow was sampled from every patient at the time of active disease. In germline, CDR1 is ENHRY, CDR2 SYGVKD. This CDR3 is 12 amino acids long. V gave up 6 bases and J gave up 5 bases, with 11 bases separating them. This clonotype was seen many times. The J gene is TRBJ2-7, the V gene TRBV10-3; perhaps TRBD1 as D (6 bases). Sequencing was carried out using a population of CD138-negative cells sorted from bone marrow. The source is a donor at least 40 years old with multiple myeloma. CDR3 sequence: CAISARGNEQYF. The CDR3 DNA reads TGTGCCATCAGCGCAAGGGGGAACGAGCAGTACTTC.